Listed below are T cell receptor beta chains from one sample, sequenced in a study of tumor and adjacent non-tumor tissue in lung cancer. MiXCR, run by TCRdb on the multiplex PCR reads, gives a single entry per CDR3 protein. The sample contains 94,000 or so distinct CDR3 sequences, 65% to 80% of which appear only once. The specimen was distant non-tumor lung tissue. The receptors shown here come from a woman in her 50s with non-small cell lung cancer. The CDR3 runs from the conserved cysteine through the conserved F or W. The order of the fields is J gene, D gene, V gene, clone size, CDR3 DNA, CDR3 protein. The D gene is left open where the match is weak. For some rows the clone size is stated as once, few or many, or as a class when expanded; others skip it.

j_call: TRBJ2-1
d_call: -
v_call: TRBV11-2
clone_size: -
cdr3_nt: TGTACCAGCAGCTTCTTGGGGGCCCACAATGAGCAGTTCTTC
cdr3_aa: CTSSFLGAHNEQFF

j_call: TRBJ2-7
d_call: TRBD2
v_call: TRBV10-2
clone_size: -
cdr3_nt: TGCGCCAGCAGTATTCGGAGCGGGAGGGCCTCCTACGAGCAGTACTTC
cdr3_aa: CASSIRSGRASYEQYF

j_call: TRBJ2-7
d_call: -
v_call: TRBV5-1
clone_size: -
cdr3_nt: TGCGCCAGCAGCTCGGCAGCAGATATCTCCTACGAGCAGTACTTC
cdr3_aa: CASSSAADISYEQYF

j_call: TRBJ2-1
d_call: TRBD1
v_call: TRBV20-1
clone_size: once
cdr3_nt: TGCAGTACTAGAGAGCACGGAAGGGGGGGACAGGGGGCCTATGAGCAGTTCTTC
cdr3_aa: CSTREHGRGGQGAYEQFF

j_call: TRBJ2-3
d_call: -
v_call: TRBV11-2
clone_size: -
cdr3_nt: TGTGCCAGCAGCGTAGAACCCCCAAGGGACCATACTCAGTATTTT
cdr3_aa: CASSVEPPRDHTQYF

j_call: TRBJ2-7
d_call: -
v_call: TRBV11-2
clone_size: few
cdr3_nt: TGTGCCAGCAGCCGGACTTTCCCTTCCTACGAGCAGTACTTC
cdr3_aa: CASSRTFPSYEQYF

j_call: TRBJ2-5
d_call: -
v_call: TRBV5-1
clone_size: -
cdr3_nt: TGCGTCAGCAGCCCGGCAGGGACACAGCAAGAGACCCAGTACTTC
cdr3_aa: CVSSPAGTQQETQYF

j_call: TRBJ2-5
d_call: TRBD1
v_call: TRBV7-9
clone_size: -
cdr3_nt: TGTGCCAGCAACCCCCCGGACAGGGAATTTGAGACCCAGTACTTC
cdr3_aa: CASNPPDREFETQYF

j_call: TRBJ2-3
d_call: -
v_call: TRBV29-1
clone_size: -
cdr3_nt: TGCATCGTTGAAGATCTAGAAGGGTTGACTGGAGGGTTTGGCACAGATACGCAGTATTTT
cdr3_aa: CIVEDLEGLTGGFGTDTQYF

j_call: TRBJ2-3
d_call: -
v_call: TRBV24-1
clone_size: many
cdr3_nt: TGTGCCACCAGTGCACAGGGAGATACGCAGTATTTT
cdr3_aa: CATSAQGDTQYF

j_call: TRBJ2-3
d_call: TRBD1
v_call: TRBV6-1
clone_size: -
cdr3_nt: TGTGTCAGCAGTGAAGAGACAGGGGGAGGAGTAGATACGCAGTATTTT
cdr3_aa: CVSSEETGGGVDTQYF

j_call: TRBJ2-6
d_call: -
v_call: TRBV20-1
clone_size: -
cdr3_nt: TGCAGTGCCAAGGGTGTAATCTCCTGGGCCAACGTCCTGACTTTC
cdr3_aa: CSAKGVISWANVLTF